The present T cell receptor beta chain was sequenced within a study of cytomegalovirus exposure and HLA in healthy donors. It was with 60 Vbeta and 13 Jbeta primers that the PCR ran. Libraries were prepared by immunoSEQ multiplex PCR; TCRdb keeps only in-frame clonotypes and omits some of them. Altogether some 150,000 clones are present, approximately 79% being singletons, with the ten largest covering about 1%. This TCR was recovered from a male donor in good health and CMV-seronegative. The sequenced sample was PBMCs.

In nucleotides, the CDR3 is TGTGCCAGCTCACGGACAGGGGGAAACACCATATATTTT. Residues: CASSRTGGNTIYF. This chain joins TRBV18 and TRBJ1-3, with 8 bases that match TRBD1. Germline trimming cut 4 bases from V and 4 bases from J; bases unmatched to any gene: 0. The CDR3 covers 13 residues. CDR1 is KGHSH and CDR2 is LQKENI in the germline V gene.